The sequence of this TCR beta chain was determined in a study of resident and recirculating memory T cells in vitiligo. Patients had to be free of confetti depigmentation, indicating active vitiligo. CDR1 is LGHNA and CDR2 is YSLEER in the germline V gene. The CDR3 has 15 amino acids. J was trimmed by 5 bases and V by 1 base; bases with no gene match: 7. The repertoire was sequenced with immunoSEQ multiplex PCR; TCRdb's copy has only in-frame clones and lacks some. The data contain roughly 80,000 clones, around 90% of them seen just once; the ten biggest clones take up more than 5%. The sample consisted of blood. The source is a male donor with vitiligo. The chain carries TRBV4-3 and TRBJ2-7, with 8 positions matching TRBD1. This chain's CDR3 is CASSQGGQGFHEQYF. CDR3 in DNA: TGCGCCAGCAGCCAAGGCGGACAGGGCTTCCACGAGCAGTACTTC.